This entry is about one T cell receptor (beta chain). Its antigen is not identified. This CDR3 contains 16 residues. Per the germline V gene, CDR1 is SGHDN and CDR2 is FVKESK. V lost 4 bases and J lost 3, with 16 bases in between. The repertoire was sequenced with immunoSEQ multiplex PCR; TCRdb's copy has only in-frame clones and lacks some. In the table there are over 10,000 clones, 76% of which are singletons. These data come from a study of tumor-infiltrating lymphocytes in localized non-small cell lung cancer. Study findings and constraints: Available tissue quantity limited TCR sequencing to a patient subset. Different pieces of the same tissue went to different assays, confounding technical variation with intratumor heterogeneity. Compared with uninvolved lung, tumors showed higher T cell infiltration by TCRbeta sequencing.

Sequencing input: uninvolved lung tissue not adjacent to the tumor. The TCR was taken from a human donor with non-small cell lung cancer. The rearrangement uses TRBV14 and TRBJ2-1; maybe TRBD2 (6 bases). The chain's CDR3 is CASSRLASSIYNEQFF. DNA for the CDR3: TGTGCCAGCAGCCGGCTAGCGAGCAGTATCTACAATGAGCAGTTCTTC. The full variable domain, with the rest looked up from reference TRBV14 and TRBJ2-1, is EAGVTQFPSHSVIEKGQTVTLRCDPISGHDNLYWYRRVMGKEIKFLLHFVKESKQDESGMPNNRFLAERTGGTYSTLKVQPAELEDSGVYFCASSRLASSIYNEQFFGPGTRLTVL.